Here is one T cell receptor beta chain with its context. This specimen belongs to a study of blood T cell repertoires in COVID-19. TCRdb's table, derived via immunoSEQ multiplex PCR, lists solely in-frame clones and lacks some. The sample lists under 200,000 clones, 85% to 90% occurring once. Germline loops: CDR1 WSHSY, CDR2 SAAADI. V was pared by 3 bases and J by 0 bases, with 14 bases between. CDR3 length: 16 amino acids. The chain recombines TRBV10-2 with TRBJ1-2; D is possibly TRBD1 (6 bases). This clonotype was obtained from a woman aged 65 to 85 with COVID-19, enrolled during active disease. The sample was peripheral blood. CDR3 coding DNA: TGCGCCAGCAGTGACGACTGGACAGTACCTAACTATGGCTACACCTTC. Protein product: CASSDDWTVPNYGYTF.